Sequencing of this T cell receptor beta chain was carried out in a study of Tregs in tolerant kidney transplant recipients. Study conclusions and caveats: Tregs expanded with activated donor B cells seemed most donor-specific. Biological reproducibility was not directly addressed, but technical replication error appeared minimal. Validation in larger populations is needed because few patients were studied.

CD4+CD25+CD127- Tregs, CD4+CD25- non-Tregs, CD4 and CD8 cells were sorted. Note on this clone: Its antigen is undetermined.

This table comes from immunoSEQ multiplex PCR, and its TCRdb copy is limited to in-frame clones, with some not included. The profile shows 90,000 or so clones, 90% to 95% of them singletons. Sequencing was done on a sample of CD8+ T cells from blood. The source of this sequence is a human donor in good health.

CDR3: CASSTKDSSYEQYF. CDR3 sequence (DNA): TGTGCCAGTAGTACTAAGGACAGTTCCTACGAGCAGTACTTC. This sequence joins TRBV19 and TRBJ2-7; tentatively, D is TRBD1 (6 bases). V was clipped by 4 bases and J by 1 base, with 11 bases between them. CDR3 length: 14 residues. CDR1 and CDR2 (germline): LNHDA, SQIVND (reference sequence).